These T cell receptor beta chains were read from a single sample in a study of somatic mutations in cytotoxic T cells in rheumatoid arthritis. The repertoire was sequenced with immunoSEQ multiplex PCR; TCRdb's copy has only in-frame clones and lacks some. The sample includes over 10,000 clones, 70% to 80% seen only once; the top ten take approximately 10%. Sequences were obtained from CD8+ T cells sorted from blood. These receptors were taken from a man between 65 and 85 years old in good health. The conserved cysteine and the conserved F or W are not part of the CDR3 here.

v_call cdr3_aa
TRBV27 ASSLGSLQPRH
TRBV14 ASSRTGGPYEQY
TRBV4-1 ASSPTSGNMVEQY
TRBV9 ASSVVSGGLADTQY
TRBV4-3 ASSRLGTVDEQF
TRBV11-2 ASSSNWAGEETQY
TRBV9 ASSPYLGTPYNEQF
TRBV7-3 ASTSLERGILYNEQF
TRBV5-8 ASSLVQGQETQY
TRBV9 ASSASSGSEYGYT
TRBV19 ASNQGRTEAF
TRBV19 ASSIVASGQGNQPQH
TRBV12-1 ASSLDRWTGIF
TRBV27 ASSLSSNYNEQF
TRBV28 ASSLAGITDTQY
TRBV13 ASSARQGSETQY
TRBV9 ASSRVGTGSDYGYT
TRBV2 ASSRTSGEIDTQY
TRBV6-4 ASNPGQGHTGELF
TRBV19 ASSIGGSLNSPLH
TRBV19 ASSAPRVMNTEAF
TRBV7-8 ASSLDGGGNTEAF